The 5 T cell receptor beta chains listed next were all sequenced from one sample in a study of T cells in Graves' hyperthyroidism and ophthalmopathy. TCR beta CDR3 sequences were amplified from RNA transcripts. With the HTBI primer set, the TCR CDR3 went through a first round of RT-PCR. One entry per CDR3 protein results from TCRdb running MiXCR on the multiplex PCR reads. The sample lists 500,000 or so distinct CDR3 sequences, 16% occurring once. Material for sequencing was blood. The receptors here all came from a woman aged 25 to 39 with Graves' ophthalmopathy.

This clonotype has a count of ten or more. V gene TRBV7-3 combines with J gene TRBJ1-5; TRBD1 aligns across 9 bases. There are 17 residues in the CDR3. The V segment lost 0 bases and the J segment 3 bases; nucleotides outside the gene matches: 6. Germline CDR1 and CDR2: SGHTA and FQGTGA. The DNA of the CDR3 is TGTGCCAGCAGCTTAACGTTGACAGGGGGAGACAATCAGCCCCAGCATTTT. Protein: CASSLTLTGGDNQPQHF.

The chain carries TRBV24-1 and TRBJ2-7; D call uncertain. The CDR3 runs 12 residues. V lost 6 bases, J lost 7 bases, and 12 bases lay in between. CDR1 KGHDR and CDR2 SFDVKD come from the germline V gene. The CDR3 region has the DNA TGTGCCACCAGTCCCTCCCCCGGGGAGCAGTACTTC. It yields the protein CATSPSPGEQYF.

This clonotype was seen at least ten times. This chain uses TRBV27 with TRBJ2-1; 13 nucleotides align to TRBD2. Germline loops: CDR1 MNHEY, CDR2 SMNVEV (reference sequence). CDR3 size: 16 residues. The V segment lost 4 bases and the J segment 2 bases; nucleotides outside the gene matches: 2. The DNA for the CDR3 is TGTGCCAGCAGTTCCGGGACTAGCGGGACCTACAATGAGCAGTTCTTC. Amino acids: CASSSGTSGTYNEQFF.

This clonotype was seen repeatedly, ten times or more. The CDR3 sequence is CSARDLGGLSYTQYF. The CDR3 bases are TGCAGTGCTAGAGATTTGGGGGGACTATCCTACACGCAGTATTTT. J is TRBJ2-3 and V is TRBV20-1; 7 nucleotides line up with TRBD2. J was trimmed by 9 bases and V by 0 bases; bases with no gene match: 12. The germline V gene has CDR1 DFQATT and CDR2 SNEGSKA (reference sequence). CDR3 length: 15 amino acids.

Concerning this clonotype itself: A read error may explain this, as a much larger clone is one base away. The V call is TRBV27, the J call TRBJ2-7, with 7 bases that match TRBD1. The J call may be mistaken, given a closer DNA end match to TRBJ2-1. The CDR3 has 15 residues. Germline CDR1 and CDR2: MNHEY and SMNVEV (reference sequence). CDR3 protein: CASSQIDRVAYEQFF. The CDR3 DNA sequence: TGTGCCAGCAGCCAGATCGACAGGGTGGCCTACGAGCAGTTCTTC.